The T cell receptor beta chain described here comes from a study of resident and recirculating memory T cells in vitiligo. Study-wide points: No unique dominant TCR clone was found in vitiligo lesions.

Measured with immunoSEQ multiplex PCR; TCRdb has only the in-frame clones, and not every one. The sample records 60,000 to 80,000 clones, about 89% being singletons. V was clipped by 5 bases and J by 5 bases; unmatched bases: 6. Germline V gene sequence: CDR1 SEHNR, CDR2 FQNEAQ (reference sequence). CDR3 length equals 14 residues. Turning to this clone: The antigen is undetermined.

Patients who had received treatment within the previous three months were excluded. The specimen sequenced was blood. This sequence joins TRBV7-9 and TRBJ1-5; 7 nucleotides line up with TRBD1. This clonotype was obtained from a male donor with vitiligo. The CDR3 nucleotides are TGTGCCAGCAGCCGACAGGGAACCCATCAGCCCCAGCATTTT. Amino acids: CASSRQGTHQPQHF. Using reference TRBV7-9 and TRBJ1-5 for the parts outside the CDR3, the full variable domain is DTGVSQNPRHKITKRGQNVTFRCDPISEHNRLYWYRQTLGQGPEFLTYFQNEAQLEKSRLLSDRFSAERPKGSFSTLEIQRTEQGDSAMYLCASSRQGTHQPQHFGDGTRLSIL.